This T cell receptor beta chain was identified in a study of blood T cell repertoires in COVID-19. The repertoire was sequenced with immunoSEQ multiplex PCR; TCRdb's copy has only in-frame clones and lacks some. The table records 150,000 or so clones, 70% to 85% of them present only once. V was shortened by 5 bases and J by 4 bases, with 11 bases between the two germline ends. Per germline, CDR1 LNHNV and CDR2 YYDKDF (reference sequence). CDR3 length: 13 amino acids. The clonotype comes from a woman between 50 and 59 years old with acute or convalescent COVID-19. The sample consisted of peripheral blood. The chain is built from TRBV15 and TRBJ1-2; the D gene is possibly TRBD1 (5 bases). The CDR3 loop is CATSGGGGYGYTF. DNA of the CDR3: TGTGCCACCAGCGGCGGGGGAGGCTATGGCTACACCTTC. Full variable domain (outside the CDR3, taken from reference TRBV15 and TRBJ1-2): DAMVIQNPRYQVTQFGKPVTLSCSQTLNHNVMYWYQQKSSQAPKLLFHYYDKDFNNEADTPDNFQSRRPNTSFCFLDIRSPGLGDTAMYLCATSGGGGYGYTFGSGTRLTVV.